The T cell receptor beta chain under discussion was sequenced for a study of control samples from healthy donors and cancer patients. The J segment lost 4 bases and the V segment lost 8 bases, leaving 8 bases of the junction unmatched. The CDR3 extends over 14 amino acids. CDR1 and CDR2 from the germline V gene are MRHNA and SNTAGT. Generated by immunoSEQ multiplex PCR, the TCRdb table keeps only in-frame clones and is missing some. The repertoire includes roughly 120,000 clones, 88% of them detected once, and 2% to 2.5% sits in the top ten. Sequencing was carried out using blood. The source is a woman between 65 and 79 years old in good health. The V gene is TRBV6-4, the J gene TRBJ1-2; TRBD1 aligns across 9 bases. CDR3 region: CASPHGQGSYGYTF. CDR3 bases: TGTGCCAGCCCCCACGGACAGGGGAGCTATGGCTACACCTTC.